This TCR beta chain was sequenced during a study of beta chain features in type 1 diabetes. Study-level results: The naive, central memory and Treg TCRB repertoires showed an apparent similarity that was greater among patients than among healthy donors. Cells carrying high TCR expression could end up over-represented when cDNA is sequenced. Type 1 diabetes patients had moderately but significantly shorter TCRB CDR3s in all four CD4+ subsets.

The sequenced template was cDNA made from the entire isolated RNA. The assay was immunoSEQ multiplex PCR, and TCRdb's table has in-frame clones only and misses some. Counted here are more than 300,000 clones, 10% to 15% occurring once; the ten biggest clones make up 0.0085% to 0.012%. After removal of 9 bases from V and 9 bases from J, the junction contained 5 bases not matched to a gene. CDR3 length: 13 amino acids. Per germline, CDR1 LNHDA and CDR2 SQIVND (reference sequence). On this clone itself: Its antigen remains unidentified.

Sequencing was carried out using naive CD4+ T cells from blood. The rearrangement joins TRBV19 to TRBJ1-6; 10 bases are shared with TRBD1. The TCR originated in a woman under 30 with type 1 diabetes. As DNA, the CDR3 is TGTGCCAGCCACCGACAGGGGGCTTCACCCCTCCACTTT. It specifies CASHRQGASPLHF.